This is a list of T cell receptor beta chains from one sample in a study of T cell responses to AZD1222 COVID-19 vaccine. Sequenced by immunoSEQ multiplex PCR; TCRdb stores in-frame clones only, minus some. This sample has 110,000 to 150,000 clones; roughly 93% occur once, and the top ten carry 0.75% to 1%. This sample comprised peripheral blood, obtained on day 0 of MenACWY control vaccination. The receptor source for this set is an adult in good health. CDR3s include the opening cysteine and the closing phenylalanine or tryptophan. Each record gives: V gene, D gene, clone size, J gene, CDR3 protein, CDR3 DNA. A D gene is named only where the DNA matches it firmly. Not every row has a clone size; where given, it reads once, few, many or a size class.

TRBV7-3	-	-	TRBJ2-2	CASSLMAGLGANTGELFF	TGTGCCAGCAGCTTAATGGCAGGATTAGGAGCGAACACCGGGGAGCTGTTTTTT
TRBV3-1/TRBV3-2	-	-	TRBJ1-2	CASSQEVGGLYTF	TGTGCCAGCAGCCAAGAAGTGGGCGGACTCTACACCTTC
TRBV5-5	-	-	TRBJ2-7	CASSLGQGFYEQYF	TGTGCCAGCAGCTTAGGTCAGGGGTTTTACGAGCAGTACTTC
TRBV9	-	-	TRBJ1-1	CASSVAPDTEAFF	TGTGCCAGCAGCGTAGCTCCGGACACTGAAGCTTTCTTT
TRBV15	-	few	TRBJ1-2	CATSRDGDGNYGYTF	TGTGCCACCAGCAGAGATGGGGACGGCAACTATGGCTACACCTTC
TRBV5-5	TRBD1	-	TRBJ2-7	CASSLDGTGIYEQYF	TGTGCCAGCAGCTTGGATGGGACAGGGATTTACGAGCAGTACTTC
TRBV11-2	-	-	TRBJ2-1	CASSLDPGSGNEQFF	TGTGCCAGCAGCTTAGATCCGGGGTCGGGCAATGAGCAGTTCTTC
TRBV28	-	-	TRBJ2-2	CASRTPNTGELFF	TGTGCCAGCAGAACCCCGAACACCGGGGAGCTGTTTTTT
TRBV7-9	TRBD2	-	TRBJ2-3	CASSQPGLAGTDTQYF	TGTGCCAGCAGTCAGCCCGGACTAGCGGGAACAGATACGCAGTATTTT
TRBV27	-	once	TRBJ2-3	CASRLIGGLLTDTQYF	TGTGCCAGCCGCTTAATAGGGGGACTATTGACAGATACGCAGTATTTT